Here is one TCR beta chain with its context. Its antigen is undetermined. These data belong to a study of OX40 agonist ivuxolimab in advanced cancers. Study-level information: Ivuxolimab doses were 0.01, 0.1, 0.3, 1.5, 3 or 10 mg/kg every 2 weeks.

The study, taken as a whole, reports: Expansion of clones was among the lowest in partial responders at 0.1-3.0 mg/kg.

The V gene lost 4 bases and the J gene lost 4 bases, with 21 bases spanning the gap. The CDR3 is 17 amino acids. Germline lookup yields CDR1 SGDLS and CDR2 YYNGEE. The data were produced by immunoSEQ multiplex PCR, yet TCRdb's version contains in-frame clones alone and is incomplete. This sample carries around 40,000 clones, 85% to 90% of them seen once, and the ten largest clones take around 13%. The material sequenced was CD4+ or CD8+ T cells sorted from blood, taken in a trial of the OX40 agonist ivuxolimab. This sequence originates from an adult with an advanced solid tumor such as melanoma, head and neck, liver or kidney cancer. The rearrangement uses TRBV9 and TRBJ2-4, with a weak D call TRBD2 (6 bases). In DNA form, the CDR3 reads TGTGCCAGCAGCCCCTCCTGGGTGGCGGGGATGAAAAACATTCAGTACTTC. As protein: CASSPSWVAGMKNIQYF.